This T cell receptor beta chain was identified during a study of blood T cell repertoires in COVID-19. The CDR3 spans 16 residues. With 0 bases removed from V and 4 bases from J, the gap between germline ends came to 16 bases. The germline CDR1 and CDR2 sequences are SGDLS and YYNGEE. The data were produced by immunoSEQ multiplex PCR, yet TCRdb's version contains in-frame clones alone and is incomplete. Seen here are roughly 50,000 clones, around 90% observed once, and the top ten hold over 10%. The sample taken for sequencing was peripheral blood. This sequence joins TRBV9 and TRBJ2-5; tentative D call: TRBD1 (6 bases). This sequence originates from a man older than 75 with acute or convalescent COVID-19. The CDR3 DNA reads as TGTGCCAGCAGCGTAGGGGGCCAGGGGCGACCAGAGACCCAGTACTTC. Translating gives CASSVGGQGRPETQYF.